This T cell receptor beta chain was sequenced in a study of cytomegalovirus exposure and HLA in healthy donors. Overall study: A preliminary data release comprised roughly 85 million unique TCRs obtained from HLA-typed donors.

CDR1 is SGDLS, CDR2 YYNGEE, per germline. The CDR3 contains 14 residues. J was trimmed by 6 bases and V by 4 bases; bases with no gene match: 6. Amplification used 60 Vbeta primers and 13 Jbeta primers. The table came from immunoSEQ multiplex PCR; TCRdb's copy has only in-frame clones and leaves some out. The sample totals some 150,000 clones. The source material was PBMCs. This rearrangement joins TRBV9 to TRBJ2-1; 8 nucleotides agree with TRBD1. The TCR comes from a woman aged 18-30 years in good health and CMV-seronegative. The CDR3 loop is CASSPRQGTNEQFF. CDR3 in DNA: TGTGCCAGCAGCCCCCGACAGGGGACCAATGAGCAGTTCTTC.